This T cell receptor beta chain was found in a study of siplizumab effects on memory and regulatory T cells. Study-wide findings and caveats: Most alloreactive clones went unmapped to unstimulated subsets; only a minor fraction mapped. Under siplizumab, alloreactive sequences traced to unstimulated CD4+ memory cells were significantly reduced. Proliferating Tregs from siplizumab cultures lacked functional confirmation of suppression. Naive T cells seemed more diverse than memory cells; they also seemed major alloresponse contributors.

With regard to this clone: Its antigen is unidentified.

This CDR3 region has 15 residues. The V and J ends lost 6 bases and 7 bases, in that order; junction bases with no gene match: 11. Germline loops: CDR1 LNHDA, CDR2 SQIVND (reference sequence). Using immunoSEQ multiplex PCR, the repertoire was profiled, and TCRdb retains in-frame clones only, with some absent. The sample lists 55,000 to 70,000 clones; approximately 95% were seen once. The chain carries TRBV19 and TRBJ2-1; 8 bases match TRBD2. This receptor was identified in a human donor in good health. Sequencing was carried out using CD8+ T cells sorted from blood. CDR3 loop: CASSPRGGEKNEQFF. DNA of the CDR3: TGTGCCAGTAGCCCCCGGGGGGGGGAAAAAAATGAGCAGTTCTTC.